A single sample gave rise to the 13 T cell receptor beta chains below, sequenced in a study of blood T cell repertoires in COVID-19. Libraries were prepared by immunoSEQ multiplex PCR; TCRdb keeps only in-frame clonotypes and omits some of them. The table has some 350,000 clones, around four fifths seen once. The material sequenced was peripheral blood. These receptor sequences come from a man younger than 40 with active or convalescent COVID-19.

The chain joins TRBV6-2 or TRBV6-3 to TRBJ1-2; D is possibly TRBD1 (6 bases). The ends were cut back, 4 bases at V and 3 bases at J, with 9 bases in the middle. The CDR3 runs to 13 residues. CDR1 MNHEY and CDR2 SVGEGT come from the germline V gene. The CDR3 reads CASSLGHDYGYTF. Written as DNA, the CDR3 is TGTGCCAGCAGTTTGGGACACGACTATGGCTACACCTTC.

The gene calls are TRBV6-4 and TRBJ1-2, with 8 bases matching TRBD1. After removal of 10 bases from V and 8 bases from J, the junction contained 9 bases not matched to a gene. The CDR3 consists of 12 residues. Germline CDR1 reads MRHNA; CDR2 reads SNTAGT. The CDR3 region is CATSRAGGGYTF. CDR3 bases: TGTGCCACCTCTCGGGCAGGGGGCGGCTACACCTTC.

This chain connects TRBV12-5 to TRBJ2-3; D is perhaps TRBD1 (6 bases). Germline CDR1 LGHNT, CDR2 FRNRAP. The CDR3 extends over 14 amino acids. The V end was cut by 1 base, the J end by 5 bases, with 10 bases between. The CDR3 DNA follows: TGTGCTAGTGGTTTGGATGGGGGCCTAGATACGCAGTATTTT. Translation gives CASGLDGGLDTQYF.

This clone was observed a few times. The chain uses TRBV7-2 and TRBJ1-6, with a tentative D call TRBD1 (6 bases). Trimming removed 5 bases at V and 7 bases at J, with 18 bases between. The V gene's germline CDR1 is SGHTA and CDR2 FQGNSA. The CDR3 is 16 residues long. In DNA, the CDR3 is TGTGCCAGCAGCCTGAACATTGGGGGGGCAAATTCACCCCTCCACTTT. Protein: CASSLNIGGANSPLHF.

The CDR3 sequence is CASSFDGTRIHEQYF. In DNA, the CDR3 is TGTGCCAGCAGCTTTGATGGGACTCGGATACACGAGCAGTACTTC. V is TRBV5-4 and J is TRBJ2-7, with D tentatively TRBD2 (6 bases). Germline V gene lookup returns CDR1 SGHNT and CDR2 YYREEE (reference sequence). Trimming removed 2 bases at V and 5 bases at J, with 17 bases between. This CDR3 contains 15 residues.

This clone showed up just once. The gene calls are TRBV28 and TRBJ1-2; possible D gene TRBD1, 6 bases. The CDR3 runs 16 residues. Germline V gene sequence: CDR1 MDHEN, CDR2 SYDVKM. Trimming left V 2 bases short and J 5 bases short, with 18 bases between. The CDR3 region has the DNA TGTGCCAGCAGTTTAACAGGAGGGGGGGTCGTATATGGCTACACCTTC. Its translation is CASSLTGGGVVYGYTF.

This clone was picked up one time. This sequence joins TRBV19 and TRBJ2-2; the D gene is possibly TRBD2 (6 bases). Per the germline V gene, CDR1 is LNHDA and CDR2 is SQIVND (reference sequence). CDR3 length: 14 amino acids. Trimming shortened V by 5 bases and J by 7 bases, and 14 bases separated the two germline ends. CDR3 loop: CASSVGTQIGELFF. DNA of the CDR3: TGTGCCAGTAGTGTCGGGACTCAGATCGGGGAGCTGTTTTTT.

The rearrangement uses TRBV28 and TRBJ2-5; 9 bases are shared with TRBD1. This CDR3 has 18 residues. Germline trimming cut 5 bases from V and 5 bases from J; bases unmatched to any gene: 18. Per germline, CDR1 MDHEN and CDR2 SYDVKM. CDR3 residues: CASSPRGTGLGVGETQYF. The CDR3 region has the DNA TGTGCCAGCAGTCCCCGCGGGACAGGGTTAGGGGTTGGGGAGACCCAGTACTTC.

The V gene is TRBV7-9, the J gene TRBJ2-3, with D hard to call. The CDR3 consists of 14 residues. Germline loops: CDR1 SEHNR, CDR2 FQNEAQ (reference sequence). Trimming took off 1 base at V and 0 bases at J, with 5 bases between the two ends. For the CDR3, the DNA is TGTGCCAGCAGCTTAGAACAGAGCACAGATACGCAGTATTTT. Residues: CASSLEQSTDTQYF.

CDR3 in DNA: TGTGCCAGCAGCTTAGAGCAGGTTATGGTCGAAGCTTTCTTT. The encoded protein is CASSLEQVMVEAFF. This chain joins TRBV7-9 and TRBJ1-1; no reliable D call. V lost 1 base to trimming and J lost 8 bases, with 14 bases between them. The CDR3 loop spans 14 amino acids. Germline V lookup: CDR1 SEHNR, CDR2 FQNEAQ (reference sequence).

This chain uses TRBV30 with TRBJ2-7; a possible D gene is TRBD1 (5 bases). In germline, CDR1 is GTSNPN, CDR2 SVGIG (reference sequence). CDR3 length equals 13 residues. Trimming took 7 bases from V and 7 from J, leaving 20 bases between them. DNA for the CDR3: TGTGCCTTTCTGACAGCCACCCTTGGGGAGCAGTACTTC. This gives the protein CAFLTATLGEQYF.

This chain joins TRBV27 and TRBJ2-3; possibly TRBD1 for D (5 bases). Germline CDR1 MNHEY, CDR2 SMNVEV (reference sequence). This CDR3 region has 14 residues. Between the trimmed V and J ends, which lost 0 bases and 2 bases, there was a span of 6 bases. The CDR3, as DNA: TGTGCCAGCAGTTTATCGACAGCCACAGATACGCAGTATTTT. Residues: CASSLSTATDTQYF.

The CDR3 DNA follows: TGTGCCAGCAAACAAACTGAAGGGGGAGTTCCCCAGCATTTT. Protein product: CASKQTEGGVPQHF. The chain combines TRBV2 with TRBJ1-5; possibly TRBD1 for D (6 bases). Trimming shortened V by 7 bases and J by 10 bases, and 20 bases separated the two germline ends. The CDR3 covers 14 residues. The germline gives CDR1 SNHLY, CDR2 FYNNEI.